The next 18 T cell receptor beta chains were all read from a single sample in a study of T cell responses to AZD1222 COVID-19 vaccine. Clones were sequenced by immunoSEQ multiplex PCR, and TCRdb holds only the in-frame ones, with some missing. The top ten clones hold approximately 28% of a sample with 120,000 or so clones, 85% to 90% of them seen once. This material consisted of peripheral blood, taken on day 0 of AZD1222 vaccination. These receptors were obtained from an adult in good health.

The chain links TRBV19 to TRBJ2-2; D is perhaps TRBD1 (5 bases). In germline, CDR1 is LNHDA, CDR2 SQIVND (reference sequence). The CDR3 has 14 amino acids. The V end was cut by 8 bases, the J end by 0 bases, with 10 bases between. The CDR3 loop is CASGRQPNTGELFF. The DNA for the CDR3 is TGTGCCAGTGGAAGACAGCCGAACACCGGGGAGCTGTTTTTT.

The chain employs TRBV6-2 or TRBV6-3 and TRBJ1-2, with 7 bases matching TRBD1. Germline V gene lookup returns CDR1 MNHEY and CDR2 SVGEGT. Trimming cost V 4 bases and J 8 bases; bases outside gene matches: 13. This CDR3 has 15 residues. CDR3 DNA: TGTGCCAGCAGTTCGGGACAGCTCACCCTGGGGGGCTACACCTTC. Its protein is CASSSGQLTLGGYTF.

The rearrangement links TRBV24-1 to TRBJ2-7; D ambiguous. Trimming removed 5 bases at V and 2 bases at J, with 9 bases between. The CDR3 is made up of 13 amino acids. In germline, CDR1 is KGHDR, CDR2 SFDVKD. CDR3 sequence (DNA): TGTGCCACCAGTGTAAGACATCCCTACGAGCAGTACTTC. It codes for CATSVRHPYEQYF.

CDR3: CASSVGGAFSGNTIYF. CDR3 bases: TGTGCCAGCAGCGTAGGGGGGGCTTTCTCTGGAAACACCATATATTTT. The rearrangement joins TRBV9 to TRBJ1-3, with D tentatively TRBD1 (6 bases). The germline gives CDR1 SGDLS, CDR2 YYNGEE. V was trimmed by 0 bases and J by 0 bases, leaving 10 bases between them. CDR3 size: 16 residues.

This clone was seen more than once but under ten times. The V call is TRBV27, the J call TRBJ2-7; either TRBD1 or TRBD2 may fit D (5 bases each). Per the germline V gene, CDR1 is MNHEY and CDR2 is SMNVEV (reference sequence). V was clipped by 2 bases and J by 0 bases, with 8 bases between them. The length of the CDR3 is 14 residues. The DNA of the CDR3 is TGTGCCAGCAGTTTAGCAGGGAGCTCCTACGAGCAGTACTTC. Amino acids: CASSLAGSSYEQYF.

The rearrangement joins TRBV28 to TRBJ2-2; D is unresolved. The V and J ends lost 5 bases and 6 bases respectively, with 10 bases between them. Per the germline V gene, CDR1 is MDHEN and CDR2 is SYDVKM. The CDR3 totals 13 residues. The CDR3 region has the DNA TGTGCCAGCAGTGTTAGTTCGGCCGGGGAGCTGTTTTTT. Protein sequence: CASSVSSAGELFF. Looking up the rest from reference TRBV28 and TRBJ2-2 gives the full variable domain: DVKVTQSSRYLVKRTGEKVFLECVQDMDHENMFWYRQDPGLGLRLIYFSYDVKMKEKGDIPEGYSVSREKKERFSLILESASTNQTSMYLCASSVSSAGELFFGEGSRLTVL.

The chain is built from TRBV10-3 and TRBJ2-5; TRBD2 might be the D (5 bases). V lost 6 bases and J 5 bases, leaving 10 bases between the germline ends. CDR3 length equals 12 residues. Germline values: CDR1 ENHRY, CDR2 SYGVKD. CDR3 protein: CAISGDSETQYF. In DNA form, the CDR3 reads TGTGCCATCAGCGGGGATTCCGAGACCCAGTACTTC.

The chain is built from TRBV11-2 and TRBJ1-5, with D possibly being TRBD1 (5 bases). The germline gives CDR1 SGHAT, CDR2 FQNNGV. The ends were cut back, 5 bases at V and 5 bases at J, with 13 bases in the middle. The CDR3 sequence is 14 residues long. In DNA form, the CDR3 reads TGTGCCAGCAGCCCGGGACCCAGGTATCAGCCCCAGCATTTT. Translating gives CASSPGPRYQPQHF.

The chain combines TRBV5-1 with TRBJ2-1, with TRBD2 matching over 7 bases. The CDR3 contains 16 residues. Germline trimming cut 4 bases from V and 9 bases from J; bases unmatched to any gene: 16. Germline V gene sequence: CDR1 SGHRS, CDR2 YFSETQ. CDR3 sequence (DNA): TGCGCCAGCAGCCCTACCCCGGGACTAAAAGACGGTGAGCAGTTCTTC. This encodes CASSPTPGLKDGEQFF. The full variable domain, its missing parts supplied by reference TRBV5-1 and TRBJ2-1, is KAGVTQTPRYLIKTRGQQVTLSCSPISGHRSVSWYQQTPGQGLQFLFEYFSETQRNKGNFPGRFSGRQFSNSRSEMNVSTLELGDSALYLCASSPTPGLKDGEQFFGPGTRLTVL.

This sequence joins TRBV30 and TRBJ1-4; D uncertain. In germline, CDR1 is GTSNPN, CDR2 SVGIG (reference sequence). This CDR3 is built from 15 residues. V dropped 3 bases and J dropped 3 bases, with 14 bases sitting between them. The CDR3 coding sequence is TGTGCCTGGAGGGATCGACGGGCTGCTAATGAAAAACTGTTTTTT. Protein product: CAWRDRRAANEKLFF.

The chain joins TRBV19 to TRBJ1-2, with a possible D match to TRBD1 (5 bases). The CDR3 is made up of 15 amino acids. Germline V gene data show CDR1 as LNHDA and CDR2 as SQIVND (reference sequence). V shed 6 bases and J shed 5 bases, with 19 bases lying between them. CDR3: CASRKGRNNLYGYTF. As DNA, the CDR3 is TGTGCCAGTAGAAAGGGACGGAATAATCTTTATGGCTACACCTTC.

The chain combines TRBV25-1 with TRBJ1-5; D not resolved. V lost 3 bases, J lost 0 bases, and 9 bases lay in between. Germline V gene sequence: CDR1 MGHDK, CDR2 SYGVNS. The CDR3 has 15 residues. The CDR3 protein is CASSDDQSSNQPQHF. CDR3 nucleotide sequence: TGTGCCAGCAGTGATGACCAGAGTAGCAATCAGCCCCAGCATTTT.

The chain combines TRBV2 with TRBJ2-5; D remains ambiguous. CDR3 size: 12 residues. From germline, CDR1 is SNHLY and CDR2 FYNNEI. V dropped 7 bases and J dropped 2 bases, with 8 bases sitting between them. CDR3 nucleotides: TGTGCCAGCACGCGAGTACAAGAGACCCAGTACTTC. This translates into CASTRVQETQYF.

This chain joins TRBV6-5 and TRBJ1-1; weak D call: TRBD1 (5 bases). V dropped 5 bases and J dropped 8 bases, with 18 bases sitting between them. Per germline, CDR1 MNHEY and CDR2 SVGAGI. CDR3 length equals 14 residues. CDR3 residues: CASSPGLSPTEAFF. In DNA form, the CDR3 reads TGTGCCAGCAGTCCGGGACTTAGCCCCACCGAAGCTTTCTTT.

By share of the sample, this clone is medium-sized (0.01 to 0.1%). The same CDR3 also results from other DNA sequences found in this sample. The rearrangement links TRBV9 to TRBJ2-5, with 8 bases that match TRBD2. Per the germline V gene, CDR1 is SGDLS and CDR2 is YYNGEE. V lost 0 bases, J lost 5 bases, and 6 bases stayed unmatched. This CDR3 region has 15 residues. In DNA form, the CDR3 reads TGTGCCAGCAGCGTAGGACGGGGGGGCGAGGAGACCCAGTACTTC. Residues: CASSVGRGGEETQYF.

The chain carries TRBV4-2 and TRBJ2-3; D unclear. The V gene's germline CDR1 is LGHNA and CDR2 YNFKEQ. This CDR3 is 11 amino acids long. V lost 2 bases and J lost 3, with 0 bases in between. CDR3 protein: CASSQTDTQYF. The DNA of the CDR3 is TGTGCCAGCAGCCAAACAGATACGCAGTATTTT.

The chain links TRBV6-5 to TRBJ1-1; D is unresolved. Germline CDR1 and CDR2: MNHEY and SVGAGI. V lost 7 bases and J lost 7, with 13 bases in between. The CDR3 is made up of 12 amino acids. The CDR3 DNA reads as TGTGCCAGCATAATAGGACTGAATGAAGCTTTCTTT. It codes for CASIIGLNEAFF.

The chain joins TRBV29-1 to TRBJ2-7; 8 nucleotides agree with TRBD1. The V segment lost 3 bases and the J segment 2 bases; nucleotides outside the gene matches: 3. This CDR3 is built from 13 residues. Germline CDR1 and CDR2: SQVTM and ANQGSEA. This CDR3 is CSVEDREAYEQYF. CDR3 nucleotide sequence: TGCAGCGTTGAGGACAGGGAGGCCTACGAGCAGTACTTC.